These 26 T cell receptor beta chains came from one sample sequenced in a study of regulatory and conventional T cells in RAG deficiency. Conventional CD4+ T cells were sorted from blood as CD25-low CD127-high cells. Method: immunoSEQ multiplex PCR; TCRdb's copy keeps in-frame clones and lacks some. The sample lists roughly 10,000 clones; around 95% were seen once. Sequencing was performed on CD4+ effector T cells sorted from blood. These receptors all come from a human donor with RAG deficiency presenting as severe combined immunodeficiency.

The DNA of the CDR3 is TGTGCCAGCAGTCCCTCGGCGTACCAAGAGACCCAGTACTTC. Its translation is CASSPSAYQETQYF. The rearrangement uses TRBV28 and TRBJ2-5; D ambiguous. The CDR3 consists of 14 residues. Trimming removed 5 bases at V and 0 bases at J, with 10 bases between. Germline V gene sequence: CDR1 MDHEN, CDR2 SYDVKM.

The chain is built from TRBV6-6 and TRBJ2-5; 8 nucleotides align to TRBD1. With V trimmed by 0 bases and J by 5 bases, 2 bases remained unmatched. Germline-derived CDR1 and CDR2 are MNHNY and SVGAGI (reference sequence). The length of the CDR3 is 14 residues. For the CDR3, the DNA is TGTGCCAGCAGTTACTCAGACAGGGGCGAGACCCAGTACTTC. Translating it yields CASSYSDRGETQYF.

The chain carries TRBV4-1 and TRBJ2-3, with D perhaps being TRBD1 or TRBD2 (5 bases each). Germline V gene data show CDR1 as MGHRA and CDR2 as YSYEKL. The CDR3 extends over 13 amino acids. V shed 4 bases and J shed 0 bases, with 5 bases lying between them. DNA of the CDR3: TGCGCCAGCAGCCGGGACAGCACAGATACGCAGTATTTT. It encodes CASSRDSTDTQYF.

The V call is TRBV4-3, the J call TRBJ2-2, with TRBD1 matching 7 bases. This CDR3 is 16 amino acids long. With V trimmed by 4 bases and J by 5 bases, 10 bases remained unmatched. Germline CDR1 reads LGHNA; CDR2 reads YSLEER. CDR3 loop: CASSRMTGMNTGELFF. CDR3 nucleotide sequence: TGCGCCAGCAGCCGGATGACAGGGATGAATACCGGGGAGCTGTTTTTT.

This rearrangement joins TRBV2 to TRBJ1-2; TRBD1 might be the D (6 bases). Trimming took 8 bases from V and 5 from J, leaving 15 bases between them. CDR3 length: 13 amino acids. Germline-derived CDR1 and CDR2 are SNHLY and FYNNEI. CDR3 in amino acids: CASLTGRVYGYTF. The CDR3 DNA sequence: TGTGCCAGCCTCACAGGGCGGGTTTATGGCTACACCTTC.

The chain uses TRBV19 and TRBJ2-7; 7 positions match TRBD1. J was trimmed by 1 base and V by 6 bases; bases with no gene match: 3. CDR1 LNHDA and CDR2 SQIVND come from the germline V gene (reference sequence). The CDR3 spans 13 residues. CDR3 residues: CASSPTGSYEQYF. CDR3 nucleotide sequence: TGTGCCAGTAGCCCGACAGGGTCCTACGAGCAGTACTTC.

This clone was seen only once. This chain joins TRBV11-3 and TRBJ2-2; D is undetermined. This CDR3 has 14 residues. Trimming shortened V by 2 bases and J by 0 bases, and 4 bases separated the two germline ends. Germline CDR1 SGHNT, CDR2 YENEEA. The CDR3 sequence is CASSLTTNTGELFF. The CDR3 DNA reads TGTGCCAGCAGCTTAACGACGAACACCGGGGAGCTGTTTTTT.

The chain is built from TRBV18 and TRBJ2-5; TRBD2 matches 15 bases. With V trimmed by 2 bases and J by 4 bases, 2 bases remained unmatched. Germline lookup yields CDR1 KGHSH and CDR2 LQKENI. This CDR3 has 16 amino acids. In nucleotides, the CDR3 is TGTGCCAGCTCACCAGCGGGACTAGCGGGGGGAGAGACCCAGTACTTC. This sequence encodes CASSPAGLAGGETQYF.

This clone came up once. The chain couples TRBV29-1 to TRBJ1-2; D call uncertain. V lost 4 bases and J lost 2, with 11 bases in between. CDR1 and CDR2 from the germline V gene are SQVTM and ANQGSEA. The CDR3 spans 13 residues. This chain's CDR3 is CSVGPRSNYGYTF. The CDR3 region has the DNA TGCAGCGTTGGTCCACGGTCAAACTATGGCTACACCTTC.

The chain has TRBV5-1 and TRBJ2-7; 7 bases line up with TRBD2. V shed 4 bases and J 2 bases; nucleotides not matched to a gene: 9. Germline CDR1 is SGHRS and CDR2 is YFSETQ. The CDR3 length is 15 residues. The CDR3 is CASSPNSGRAYEQYF. The CDR3 nucleotides read TGCGCCAGCAGCCCGAACTCAGGGAGGGCCTACGAGCAGTACTTC.

This chain uses TRBV7-8 with TRBJ2-5, with 10 bases identical to TRBD2. Germline V CDR1 and CDR2: SGHVS, FQNEAQ. J lost 5 bases, V lost 4 bases, and 4 bases had no gene match. The CDR3 has 14 amino acids. CDR3 loop: CASSSSGGGETQYF. DNA for the CDR3: TGTGCCAGCAGCTCCAGCGGGGGGGGTGAGACCCAGTACTTC.

This chain joins TRBV5-1 and TRBJ2-2; no definite D call. The CDR3 extends over 14 amino acids. V dropped 0 bases and J dropped 6 bases, with 9 bases sitting between them. Looked up from germline, CDR1 is SGHRS and CDR2 is YFSETQ. As DNA, the CDR3 is TGCGCCAGCAGCTTGGGAGTTCTCTCCGGGGAGCTGTTTTTT. This encodes CASSLGVLSGELFF.

The chain links TRBV16 to TRBJ2-1, with TRBD2 identical over 7 bases. Germline CDR1 KGHSY, CDR2 FQNENV. J gave up 4 bases and V 0 bases, and 3 bases lay outside the gene matches. This CDR3 comprises 15 residues. The CDR3 here is CASSQSWGGYNEQFF. As DNA, the CDR3 is TGTGCCAGCAGCCAATCATGGGGGGGATACAATGAGCAGTTCTTC.

This clone was seen only once. The genes are TRBV7-2 and TRBJ2-2; TRBD1 might be the D (6 bases). CDR1 and CDR2 from the germline V gene are SGHTA and FQGNSA. This CDR3 is 14 amino acids long. The V gene lost 5 bases and the J gene lost 5 bases, with 12 bases spanning the gap. The chain's CDR3 is CASSTRGGTGELFF. The CDR3 DNA sequence: TGTGCCAGCAGCACCAGAGGGGGAACCGGGGAGCTGTTTTTT.

V and J are TRBV13 and TRBJ1-1; D is ambiguous. Deletions cut 1 base from V and 4 bases from J, with 13 bases between. The CDR3 is 15 amino acids. Germline values: CDR1 PRHDT, CDR2 FYEKMQ (reference sequence). CDR3 sequence: CASSLEQNGFTEAFF. The CDR3 nucleotides read TGTGCCAGCAGCTTAGAACAGAATGGTTTCACTGAAGCTTTCTTT.

This clone has only a few counts. The gene calls are TRBV7-2 and TRBJ2-2; D is unresolved. This CDR3 is 13 amino acids long. The V and J ends lost 5 bases and 6 bases respectively, with 10 bases between them. From germline, CDR1 is SGHTA and CDR2 FQGNSA. The CDR3 sequence: CASSANRAGELFF. The CDR3 DNA reads TGTGCCAGCAGCGCCAACCGAGCCGGGGAGCTGTTTTTT.

The V gene is TRBV29-1, the J gene TRBJ2-2, with D maybe TRBD1 (5 bases). Germline V gene lookup returns CDR1 SQVTM and CDR2 ANQGSEA. V lost 3 bases and J 0 bases, leaving 5 bases between the germline ends. The CDR3 is made up of 13 amino acids. CDR3 DNA sequence: TGCAGCGTTGACAGGGCGAACACCGGGGAGCTGTTTTTT. It yields the protein CSVDRANTGELFF.

The rearrangement joins TRBV5-1 to TRBJ1-1; no definite D call. Germline assignment: CDR1 SGHRS and CDR2 YFSETQ. The V gene lost 5 bases and the J gene lost 1 base, with 9 bases spanning the gap. The length of the CDR3 is 13 residues. CDR3 protein: CASRGIGNTEAFF. The CDR3 region has the DNA TGCGCCAGCAGGGGTATCGGGAACACTGAAGCTTTCTTT.

The CDR3 DNA reads TGTGCCAGCAGCTTACAAACCGGACAGAGCTATGGCTACACCTTC. This sequence encodes CASSLQTGQSYGYTF. The chain couples TRBV7-2 to TRBJ1-2; possible D gene TRBD1, 6 bases. Germline loops: CDR1 SGHTA, CDR2 FQGNSA. V gave up 2 bases and J gave up 4 bases, with 14 bases separating them. The CDR3 sequence is 15 residues long.

This chain connects TRBV5-1 to TRBJ1-2, with no clear D. There are 12 residues in the CDR3. V shed 0 bases and J shed 2 bases, with 2 bases lying between them. In germline, CDR1 is SGHRS, CDR2 YFSETQ. For the CDR3, the DNA is TGCGCCAGCAGCTTGGACAACTATGGCTACACCTTC. Translation gives CASSLDNYGYTF.

This clone appeared a single time. V and J are TRBV29-1 and TRBJ2-5; D might be TRBD1 (6 bases). Trimming stripped 1 base from V and 4 bases from J, with 7 bases between. Germline-derived CDR1 and CDR2 are SQVTM and ANQGSEA. This CDR3 contains 12 residues. The CDR3 bases are TGCAGCGTTGAAGGCAGGGGAGAGACCCAGTACTTC. It encodes CSVEGRGETQYF.

The chain has TRBV15 and TRBJ1-3; no clear D gene. V lost 3 bases, J lost 6 bases, and 9 bases lay in between. The germline V gene has CDR1 LNHNV and CDR2 YYDKDF (reference sequence). The CDR3 runs 13 residues. CDR3 sequence reads: CATSSVSVNTIYF. The CDR3 nucleotides are TGTGCCACCAGCAGTGTCAGCGTAAACACCATATATTTT.

V is TRBV4-2 and J is TRBJ2-5; no definite D call. Germline-derived CDR1 and CDR2 are LGHNA and YNFKEQ. V lost 0 bases, J lost 2 bases, and 13 bases lay in between. The CDR3 totals 16 residues. The CDR3 is CASSQEGRTDQETQYF. In nucleotides, the CDR3 is TGTGCCAGCAGCCAAGAAGGGCGTACAGATCAAGAGACCCAGTACTTC.

V and J are TRBV18 and TRBJ2-6; possibly TRBD1 for D (5 bases). Trimming stripped 1 base from V and 0 bases from J, with 7 bases between. CDR3 length equals 16 residues. Germline CDR1 is KGHSH and CDR2 is LQKENI. CDR3 protein: CASSPRQISGANVLTF. The CDR3 DNA reads as TGTGCCAGCTCACCACGACAGATCTCTGGGGCCAACGTCCTGACTTTC. Drawing the rest from reference TRBV18 and TRBJ2-6, the complete variable domain is NAGVMQNPRHLVRRRGQEARLRCSPMKGHSHVYWYRQLPEEGLKFMVYLQKENIIDESGMPKERFSAEFPKEGPSILRIQQVVRGDSAAYFCASSPRQISGANVLTFGAGSRLTVL.

CDR3 DNA: TGTGCCAGCAGCGTGGGACAGGGACTGGGGGAGCAGTACTTC. This translates into CASSVGQGLGEQYF. The chain recombines TRBV9 with TRBJ2-7; 9 nucleotides align to TRBD1. The V and J ends lost 2 bases and 7 bases, in that order; junction bases with no gene match: 7. The CDR3 runs to 14 residues. In germline, CDR1 is SGDLS, CDR2 YYNGEE.

The chain joins TRBV5-6 to TRBJ2-5, with 12 bases fitting TRBD1. Germline assignment: CDR1 SGHDT and CDR2 YYEEEE. V dropped 3 bases and J dropped 5; count of bases not matched to a gene: 5. CDR3 length: 15 amino acids. CDR3 sequence reads: CASSWGQGAGETQYF. The CDR3 bases are TGTGCCAGCAGCTGGGGACAGGGGGCCGGGGAGACCCAGTACTTC.